A single sample gave rise to the 21 T cell receptor beta chains below, sequenced in a study of cytomegalovirus exposure and HLA in healthy donors. The PCR made use of 60 Vbeta and 13 Jbeta primers. Sequencing used immunoSEQ multiplex PCR; TCRdb keeps in-frame clones, though not all of them. This sample has approximately 190,000 clones, with approximately 82% found just once. The sample comprised PBMCs. Receptors were obtained from a woman younger than 30 in good health and CMV-seronegative.

V and J are TRBV11-3 and TRBJ2-3; tentatively, D is TRBD1 (6 bases). Germline lookup yields CDR1 SGHNT and CDR2 YENEEA. There are 16 residues in the CDR3. V gave up 1 base and J gave up 2 bases, with 13 bases separating them. CDR3 loop: CASSLVSYRVTDTQYF. The CDR3 DNA reads as TGTGCCAGCAGCTTAGTATCTTACAGGGTCACAGATACGCAGTATTTT.

The V call is TRBV7-2, the J call TRBJ2-3; 11 bases match TRBD2. Unmatched junction bases numbered 7, after V lost 1 base and J lost 4 bases. CDR3 size: 17 residues. The germline CDR1 and CDR2 sequences are SGHTA and FQGNSA. CDR3 DNA: TGTGCCAGCAGCTTAGAGGGATCTAGCGGGAGGTCAGATACGCAGTATTTT. Its translation: CASSLEGSSGRSDTQYF.

The V gene is TRBV11-3, the J gene TRBJ2-3; D is unclear. This CDR3 contains 15 residues. From germline, CDR1 is SGHNT and CDR2 YENEEA. V was clipped by 1 base and J by 0 bases, with 8 bases between them. CDR3 loop: CASSLGLYSTDTQYF. CDR3 bases: TGTGCCAGCAGCTTAGGACTGTACAGCACAGATACGCAGTATTTT.

The chain recombines TRBV5-1 with TRBJ2-7, with 7 bases fitting TRBD1. Germline loops: CDR1 SGHRS, CDR2 YFSETQ. The CDR3 consists of 16 residues. V shed 0 bases and J 5 bases; nucleotides not matched to a gene: 11. This CDR3 reads CASSLAGDSFGHEQYF. The CDR3, as DNA: TGCGCCAGCAGCTTGGCCGGGGACAGTTTTGGCCACGAGCAGTACTTC. Full variable domain (missing parts from reference TRBV5-1 and TRBJ2-7): KAGVTQTPRYLIKTRGQQVTLSCSPISGHRSVSWYQQTPGQGLQFLFEYFSETQRNKGNFPGRFSGRQFSNSRSEMNVSTLELGDSALYLCASSLAGDSFGHEQYFGPGTRLTVT.

The chain has TRBV2 and TRBJ1-5; D is perhaps TRBD1 (5 bases). CDR1 and CDR2 from the germline V gene are SNHLY and FYNNEI. Deletions cut 3 bases from V and 3 bases from J, with 15 bases between. The CDR3 sequence is 16 residues long. DNA for the CDR3: TGTGCCAGCAGTGATCCGGGACTTATAGCCAATCAGCCCCAGCATTTT. The encoded protein is CASSDPGLIANQPQHF.

In its sample, this clone was seen a few times. This sequence joins TRBV5-6 and TRBJ2-1; D remains ambiguous. This CDR3 is built from 13 residues. Deletions cut 4 bases from V and 4 bases from J, with 9 bases between. Per the germline V gene, CDR1 is SGHDT and CDR2 is YYEEEE. The CDR3 sequence: CASSPDWYNEQFF. The DNA of the CDR3 is TGTGCCAGCAGCCCCGACTGGTACAATGAGCAGTTCTTC.

The count of this clone is one. The chain joins TRBV23-1 to TRBJ2-3; TRBD2 matches 7 bases. TRBV23-1 is an ORF for which the function is uncertain. V was clipped by 3 bases and J by 1 base; unmatched bases: 4. The CDR3 loop spans 15 amino acids. CDR3 coding DNA: TGCGCCAGCAGTCAGCCGGGAGGTTGCACAGATACGCAGTATTTT. Its protein product is CASSQPGGCTDTQYF.

This clone was picked up a small number of times. The V gene is TRBV6-5, the J gene TRBJ2-1, with D uncertain. Germline V CDR1 and CDR2: MNHEY, SVGAGI. The germline V and J ends were trimmed by 2 bases and 0 bases, with 5 bases remaining between them. The CDR3 is 14 amino acids. The CDR3 DNA reads TGTGCCAGCAGTTACGCTAGCTCCTACAATGAGCAGTTCTTC. Translation: CASSYASSYNEQFF.

The chain combines TRBV18 with TRBJ1-2, with 12 bases matching TRBD1. The length of the CDR3 is 19 residues. The J segment lost 3 bases and the V segment lost 4 bases, leaving 15 bases of the junction unmatched. In germline, CDR1 is KGHSH, CDR2 LQKENI. As DNA, the CDR3 is TGTGCCAGCTCACTTTCGGGACCGGGACAGGGGGCGCGGGACTATGGCTACACCTTC. This codes for CASSLSGPGQGARDYGYTF.

The CDR3 protein is CASSLAGGHGATLYF. The CDR3 bases are TGTGCCAGCTCACTAGCGGGAGGGCATGGGGCTACATTGTACTTC. V usage is TRBV2 and J usage is TRBJ2-4; 13 nucleotides align to TRBD2. CDR3 length: 15 residues. The germline V gene encodes CDR1 SNHLY and CDR2 FYNNEI. V lost 8 bases and J lost 15; bases outside the gene matches: 16.

V is TRBV30 and J is TRBJ2-3; tentative D call: TRBD1 (6 bases). The germline V and J ends were trimmed by 4 bases and 3 bases, with 14 bases remaining between them. In germline, CDR1 is GTSNPN, CDR2 SVGIG (reference sequence). The CDR3 sequence is 14 residues long. The CDR3 region is CAWNWQGYTDTQYF. In nucleotides, the CDR3 is TGTGCCTGGAATTGGCAGGGGTATACAGATACGCAGTATTTT.

The chain joins TRBV9 to TRBJ2-1; a possible D gene is TRBD2 (6 bases). V was clipped by 0 bases and J by 7 bases, with 14 bases between them. Germline V gene lookup returns CDR1 SGDLS and CDR2 YYNGEE. This CDR3 is 15 amino acids long. As DNA, the CDR3 is TGTGCCAGCAGCGTAGAGGGGAGGAGGGAGAATGAGCAGTTCTTC. It translates to CASSVEGRRENEQFF. Combining the CDR3 with reference TRBV9 and TRBJ2-1 gives the whole variable domain DSGVTQTPKHLITATGQRVTLRCSPRSGDLSVYWYQQSLDQGLQFLIQYYNGEERAKGNILERFSAQQFPDLHSELNLSSLELGDSALYFCASSVEGRRENEQFFGPGTRLTVL.

The V and J genes are TRBV9 and TRBJ2-3, with 9 bases lining up with TRBD1. After removal of 4 bases from V and 0 bases from J, the junction contained 3 bases not matched to a gene. The V gene's germline CDR1 is SGDLS and CDR2 YYNGEE. The CDR3 extends over 15 amino acids. CDR3 DNA: TGTGCCAGCAGCATAGGGACAGGGAGCACAGATACGCAGTATTTT. Its protein is CASSIGTGSTDTQYF.

The chain's CDR3 is CASSLSGYTEAFF. CDR3 nucleotide sequence: TGTGCCAGCAGTTTAAGCGGATACACTGAAGCTTTCTTT. V and J are TRBV27 and TRBJ1-1; D unclear. V lost 2 bases, J lost 3 bases, and 7 bases lay in between. CDR3 length equals 13 residues. Germline V lookup: CDR1 MNHEY, CDR2 SMNVEV (reference sequence).

The CDR3 sequence: CASSLSGGQAFF. CDR3 sequence (DNA): TGTGCCAGCAGTTTGTCCGGGGGGCAAGCTTTCTTT. This chain links TRBV28 with TRBJ1-1, with D possibly matching TRBD1 (6 bases). The germline V and J ends were trimmed by 3 bases and 9 bases, with 11 bases remaining between them. Per germline, CDR1 MDHEN and CDR2 SYDVKM. The CDR3 runs 12 residues.

The chain has TRBV6-4 and TRBJ2-7; 7 positions agree with TRBD1. The CDR3 totals 15 residues. Germline V gives CDR1 MRHNA, CDR2 SNTAGT. The V gene end was trimmed by 11 bases and the J gene end by 7 bases; junction bases not matched to a gene: 20. In DNA, the CDR3 is TGTGCCGGAGGACCACAGGGGTGGGCTTTCTGGGAGCAGTACGTC. Protein product: CAGGPQGWAFWEQYV.

This sequence joins TRBV29-1 and TRBJ2-1; 7 bases map to TRBD1. The V gene end was trimmed by 0 bases and the J gene end by 2 bases; junction bases not matched to a gene: 7. The CDR3 is made up of 16 amino acids. CDR1 is SQVTM and CDR2 is ANQGSEA in the germline V gene. The chain's CDR3 is CSVEDRRQGAYNEQFF. CDR3 DNA sequence: TGCAGCGTTGAAGATAGGAGGCAGGGGGCCTACAATGAGCAGTTCTTC.

The chain recombines TRBV11-3 with TRBJ1-6; D is unresolved. CDR3 length: 15 amino acids. Germline V gives CDR1 SGHNT, CDR2 YENEEA. V was clipped by 4 bases and J by 5 bases, with 12 bases between them. CDR3 nucleotides: TGTGCCAGCAGCTCAATCCGCGGAGATAATTCACCCCTCCACTTT. Protein product: CASSSIRGDNSPLHF. Using reference TRBV11-3 and TRBJ1-6 for the parts outside the CDR3, the full variable domain is EAGVVQSPRYKIIEKKQPVAFWCNPISGHNTLYWYLQNLGQGPELLIRYENEEAVDDSQLPKDRFSAERLKGVDSTLKIQPAELGDSAVYLCASSSIRGDNSPLHFGNGTRLTVT.

V gene TRBV10-2 combines with J gene TRBJ1-1, with TRBD1 identical over 8 bases. The CDR3 totals 16 residues. CDR1 and CDR2 from the germline V gene are WSHSY and SAAADI. V lost 6 bases to trimming and J lost 2 bases; unmatched junction nucleotides: 11. The CDR3 DNA is TGCGCCAGCAGCCCCCCCCGCAGGGGGCTAAACACTGAAGCTTTCTTT. It specifies CASSPPRRGLNTEAFF.

In this sample, this clone turned up once. The rearrangement links TRBV6-5 to TRBJ1-2, with TRBD1 matching 9 bases. Germline V gene sequence: CDR1 MNHEY, CDR2 SVGAGI. This CDR3 is 16 amino acids long. V dropped 2 bases and J dropped 6; count of bases not matched to a gene: 10. CDR3 sequence: CASSYHTLGDRDGYTF. The DNA for the CDR3 is TGTGCCAGCAGTTACCATACCCTTGGGGACAGGGATGGCTACACCTTC.

The rearrangement joins TRBV28 to TRBJ1-1; TRBD1 matches 11 bases. CDR1 is MDHEN and CDR2 is SYDVKM in the germline V gene. This CDR3 region has 15 residues. V shed 3 bases and J 5 bases; nucleotides not matched to a gene: 5. Here the CDR3 reads CASSLGGTGGTEAFF. The DNA for the CDR3 is TGTGCCAGCAGTTTGGGTGGGACAGGGGGTACTGAAGCTTTCTTT.